This entry lists 20 T cell receptor beta chains sequenced from one sample in a study of T-cell reconstitution after alpha-beta-depleted transplantation in children. Unique molecular identifiers tagged the TCRbeta library. TCRdb redid the calling of the PCR reads with MiXCR, one entry per CDR3 protein. The table lists hundreds of thousands of distinct CDR3 sequences, 10% of them singletons. The sample was PBMCs, taken before TCRalphabeta/CD19-depleted stem cell transplant. These receptors were taken from a child between 2 and 9 years old with inherited bone marrow failure, due to receive a stem cell transplant.

This clonotype was observed at least ten times. The chain employs TRBV5-1 and TRBJ1-3; D may be TRBD1 (6 bases). This CDR3 has 14 amino acids. V shed 4 bases and J shed 4 bases, with 12 bases lying between them. Germline CDR1 and CDR2: SGHRS and YFSETQ. The DNA of the CDR3 is TGCGCCAGCAGCCAGGACAGTGCCGGAAACACCATATATTTT. It yields the protein CASSQDSAGNTIYF.

The CDR3 DNA reads TGTGCCAGCAGCCGGAGGCTAGCAGTCGACAATGAGCAGTTCTTC. It specifies CASSRRLAVDNEQFF. The V call is TRBV9, the J call TRBJ2-1; tentatively, D is TRBD2 (5 bases). CDR1 and CDR2 (germline): SGDLS, YYNGEE. The length of the CDR3 is 15 residues. V lost 4 bases and J lost 5, with 16 bases in between.

This clonotype was seen ten or more times. The CDR3 bases are TGCAGCGTTGGACGGCGGGAGATTGCAAATGAGCAGTTCTTC. It encodes CSVGRREIANEQFF. V usage is TRBV29-1 and J usage is TRBJ2-1; 7 positions match TRBD2. The CDR3 consists of 14 residues. After removal of 4 bases from V and 7 bases from J, the junction contained 10 bases not matched to a gene. Germline CDR1 is SQVTM and CDR2 is ANQGSEA.

This clonotype occurred many times. V and J are TRBV28 and TRBJ2-3, with 9 bases matching TRBD1. The CDR3 covers 15 residues. With V trimmed by 6 bases and J by 0 bases, 4 bases remained unmatched. CDR1 is MDHEN, CDR2 SYDVKM, per germline. The CDR3 nucleotides read TGTGCCAGCAGAGGGGACAGGGCTAGCACAGATACGCAGTATTTT. Translating gives CASRGDRASTDTQYF.

This clonotype was counted many times. This sequence joins TRBV6-5 and TRBJ2-7; 10 bases line up with TRBD1. V shed 7 bases and J 0 bases; nucleotides not matched to a gene: 27. Germline CDR1 and CDR2: MNHEY and SVGAGI. CDR3 length: 22 amino acids. CDR3 DNA: TGTGCCAGCAATAAGGTGGACAGGGGGGTGGCGGGACTCCCGATGCTCTCCTACGAGCAGTACTTC. Residues: CASNKVDRGVAGLPMLSYEQYF.

This clonotype was recorded at least ten times. The chain recombines TRBV12-3 or TRBV12-4 with TRBJ2-1; no clear D. Trimming removed 6 bases from V and 10 bases from J, with 10 bases in between. This CDR3 comprises 11 residues. CDR3 loop: CASRQTREQFF. DNA for the CDR3: TGTGCCAGCAGGCAGACACGAGAGCAGTTCTTC.

V is TRBV5-6 and J is TRBJ2-7; D is perhaps TRBD1 (5 bases). Trimming took off 5 bases at V and 2 bases at J, with 20 bases between the two ends. From germline, CDR1 is SGHDT and CDR2 YYEEEE. This CDR3 comprises 16 residues. CDR3 residues: CASSFWGENRPYEQYF. Written as DNA, the CDR3 is TGTGCCAGCAGTTTTTGGGGCGAGAACAGACCCTACGAGCAGTACTTC.

This clonotype has a handful of counts. V gene TRBV11-1 combines with J gene TRBJ2-5; 11 positions match TRBD1. The CDR3 loop spans 18 amino acids. Germline assignment: CDR1 SGHAT and CDR2 FQDESV (reference sequence). With V trimmed by 5 bases and J by 2 bases, 13 bases remained unmatched. Here the CDR3 reads CASSPRYPGQGVQETQYF. The CDR3 DNA follows: TGTGCCAGCAGCCCCCGATATCCGGGACAGGGGGTTCAAGAGACCCAGTACTTC. Looking up the rest from reference TRBV11-1 and TRBJ2-5 gives the full variable domain: EAEVAQSPRYKITEKSQAVAFWCDPISGHATLYWYRQILGQGPELLVQFQDESVVDDSQLPKDRFSAERLKGVDSTLKIQPAELGDSAMYLCASSPRYPGQGVQETQYFGPGTRLLVL.

Remarks on this clonotype: At one of its ends the junction is not consistent with the germline gene, which may arise from a read error. The chain uses TRBV20-1 and TRBJ2-1; D unclear. The CDR3 has 14 residues. From germline, CDR1 is DFQATT and CDR2 SNEGSKA (reference sequence). The chain's CDR3 is CSASAGNSYDEQFF. The CDR3 region has the DNA TGCAGTGCTAGCGCCGGAAACAGCTACGATGAGCAGTTCTTC.

The chain uses TRBV6-1 and TRBJ1-2; 8 nucleotides align to TRBD1. The CDR3 covers 18 residues. With 6 bases clipped from V and 1 base from J, the junction kept 16 bases outside the gene matches. Per germline, CDR1 MNHNS and CDR2 SASEGT. CDR3 amino acids: CASSHAVAYRGNNYGYTF. CDR3 coding DNA: TGTGCCAGCAGCCACGCCGTGGCTTACAGGGGGAATAACTATGGCTACACCTTC.

The V gene is TRBV7-6, the J gene TRBJ2-1, with TRBD2 matching 9 bases. The CDR3 spans 14 residues. From germline, CDR1 is SGHVS and CDR2 FNYEAQ. J lost 9 bases, V lost 1 base, and 4 bases had no gene match. CDR3 amino acids: CASSLVGREGEQFF. The CDR3 DNA reads as TGTGCCAGCAGCTTAGTGGGGCGGGAGGGTGAGCAGTTCTTC. The whole variable domain, remainder taken from reference TRBV7-6 and TRBJ2-1, is GAGVSQSPRYKVTKRGQDVALRCDPISGHVSLYWYRQALGQGPEFLTYFNYEAQQDKSGLPNDRFSAERPEGSISTLTIQRTEQRDSAMYRCASSLVGREGEQFFGPGTRLTVL.

This clonotype was counted ten times or more. This chain joins TRBV20-1 and TRBJ2-7, with D maybe TRBD1 (5 bases). V gave up 0 bases and J gave up 7 bases, with 16 bases separating them. From germline, CDR1 is DFQATT and CDR2 SNEGSKA (reference sequence). This CDR3 region has 14 residues. CDR3 in DNA: TGCAGTGCTAGAGATGCCACGATGGGGCGGGAGCAGTACTTC. This encodes CSARDATMGREQYF.

This clonotype was counted at least ten times. This chain links TRBV4-3 with TRBJ2-1; no reliable D call. The germline V gene encodes CDR1 LGHNA and CDR2 YSLEER. CDR3 length equals 17 residues. V shed 3 bases and J shed 5 bases, with 20 bases lying between them. DNA of the CDR3: TGCGCCAGCAGCCACCTAATAGGGCCGAGCCCCCACAATGAGCAGTTCTTC. This encodes CASSHLIGPSPHNEQFF.

This clonotype was recorded at least ten times. The J gene is TRBJ2-4, the V gene TRBV6-2 or TRBV6-3; perhaps D is TRBD1 or TRBD2 (5 bases each). This CDR3 contains 12 residues. Trimming pared 3 bases from V and 9 bases from J, leaving 9 bases between. Per the germline V gene, CDR1 is MNHEY and CDR2 is SVGEGT. This CDR3 reads CASSYPGTIQYF. CDR3 coding DNA: TGTGCCAGCAGTTATCCAGGGACCATTCAGTACTTC.

This clonotype was recorded at least ten times. The V and J genes are TRBV4-3 and TRBJ2-2; D perhaps matches TRBD1 (5 bases). With 4 bases removed from V and 5 bases from J, the gap between germline ends came to 17 bases. This CDR3 has 16 amino acids. CDR1 and CDR2 from the germline V gene are LGHNA and YSLEER. CDR3 sequence: CASSPRHEGDTGELFF. The DNA for the CDR3 is TGCGCCAGCAGCCCAAGACATGAAGGGGATACCGGGGAGCTGTTTTTT.

In its sample, this clonotype was seen many times. This sequence joins TRBV27 and TRBJ2-5; 9 bases fit TRBD2. Germline V lookup: CDR1 MNHEY, CDR2 SMNVEV (reference sequence). The CDR3 loop spans 15 amino acids. V was clipped by 8 bases and J by 2 bases; unmatched bases: 9. The CDR3 bases are TGTGCCAGCTCGGGGTTAGCGGGAGTTCAAGAGACCCAGTACTTC. Translated: CASSGLAGVQETQYF.

This clonotype was seen many times. The V and J genes are TRBV12-3 or TRBV12-4 and TRBJ1-2; D gene uncertain. The CDR3 contains 15 residues. V lost 6 bases, J lost 6 bases, and 20 bases lay in between. CDR3 sequence (DNA): TGTGCCAGCAGGCCGGCAGCGGGTGGTTATCATGGCTACACCTTC. Protein: CASRPAAGGYHGYTF.

The genes are TRBV3-1 and TRBJ2-5; maybe TRBD2 (6 bases). The CDR3 runs 18 residues. Germline CDR1 is LGHDT and CDR2 is YNNKEL (reference sequence). Trimming took off 0 bases at V and 2 bases at J, with 19 bases between the two ends. The CDR3 is CASSQDGAGLSIQETQYF. DNA of the CDR3: TGTGCCAGCAGCCAAGACGGAGCGGGCCTCAGCATACAAGAGACCCAGTACTTC.

The chain couples TRBV19 to TRBJ2-1, with 9 bases lining up with TRBD2. Germline V CDR1 and CDR2: LNHDA, SQIVND (reference sequence). Trimming at V came to 3 bases and at J to 7 bases, leaving 4 bases not matched to a gene. The CDR3 extends over 14 amino acids. The CDR3 DNA reads TGTGCCAGTAGTATTTCTAGCGGGATAAATGAGCAGTTCTTC. Amino acids: CASSISSGINEQFF.

As regards this clonotype: Possible read error: a much larger clone is one base away. The rearrangement links TRBV7-8 to TRBJ2-2, with a possible D match to TRBD2 (6 bases). The CDR3 is made up of 17 amino acids. The germline V gene has CDR1 SGHVS and CDR2 FQNEAQ. With 8 bases removed from V and 6 bases from J, the gap between germline ends came to 25 bases. The CDR3 here is CASGPTRTTGKPGELFF. CDR3 sequence (DNA): TGTGCCAGCGGCCCTACCCGGACTACCGGGAAGCCCGGGGAGCTGTTTTTT.